This record looks at one TCR beta chain sequence and its context. CDR1 and CDR2 (germline): SGHTA, FQGTGA. The CDR3 loop spans 11 amino acids. V lost 2 bases to trimming and J lost 6 bases, with 4 bases between them. The record originates from a study of blood T cell repertoires in COVID-19. Study information: Specimens from acute and convalescent COVID-19 originated in the United States, Italy and Spain. The analysed material was cDNA or gDNA that came from T cells, B-cell-depleted T cells, or PBMCs.

Per the study methods: Estimates of nucleated cell counts were drawn from the amplification of reference gene primers. TCRdb's table, derived via immunoSEQ multiplex PCR, lists solely in-frame clones and lacks some. V, J and clone size derive from that table, while D and trimming were established from the DNA sequence. Found here are 150,000 to 200,000 clones, about 87% of them singletons; the top ten hold under 30%. The chain has TRBV7-3 and TRBJ1-2; D gene ambiguous. The TCR comes from a man in his sixties with acute or convalescent COVID-19. Sequences were obtained from peripheral blood. The CDR3 nucleotides read TGTGCCAGCAGCTTATTAGATGGCTACACCTTC. It yields the protein CASSLLDGYTF.